This T cell receptor beta chain was retrieved from a study of tumor-infiltrating lymphocytes in localized non-small cell lung cancer. Trimming took 3 bases from V and 3 from J, leaving 5 bases between them. The V gene's germline CDR1 is WSHSY and CDR2 SAAADI. This CDR3 region has 13 residues. Only in-frame clones appear in the TCRdb table, and some are missing; sequencing was by immunoSEQ multiplex PCR. The sample carries 10,000 to 13,000 clones, 65% to 90% recorded once. This clone was recorded a few times. The TCR comes from a human donor with non-small cell lung cancer. The sequencing input was uninvolved lung tissue not adjacent to the tumor. The rearrangement uses TRBV10-2 and TRBJ1-4; the D is unclear. This CDR3 reads CASSDTSNEKLFF. The CDR3 DNA reads TGCGCCAGCAGTGACACCTCTAATGAAAAACTGTTTTTT.